These 27 T cell receptor beta chains came from one sample sequenced in a study of cytomegalovirus exposure and HLA in healthy donors. PCR employed 60 Vbeta and 13 Jbeta primers. The method was immunoSEQ multiplex PCR; TCRdb's version includes in-frame clones alone and lacks a portion of them. The repertoire holds under 250,000 clones, with about 82% as singletons. The material sequenced was PBMCs. These receptors originate from a woman between 45 and 60 years old in good health and CMV-seronegative.

CDR3: CASSHTDTQYF. The DNA of the CDR3 is TGTGCCAGCAGTCACACAGATACGCAGTATTTT. The chain is built from TRBV11-2 and TRBJ2-3; D is ambiguous. The CDR3 covers 11 residues. Per the germline V gene, CDR1 is SGHAT and CDR2 is FQNNGV. Between the trimmed V and J ends, which lost 6 bases and 2 bases, there was a span of 3 bases. The full variable domain, in which reference TRBV11-2 and TRBJ2-3 provide the parts outside the CDR3, is EAGVAQSPRYKIIEKRQSVAFWCNPISGHATLYWYQQILGQGPKLLIQFQNNGVVDDSQLPKDRFSAERLKGVDSTLKIQPAKLEDSAVYLCASSHTDTQYFGPGTRLTVL.

V gene TRBV13 combines with J gene TRBJ2-7; D is undetermined. Trimming stripped 3 bases from V and 2 bases from J, with 17 bases between. Germline loops: CDR1 PRHDT, CDR2 FYEKMQ (reference sequence). The CDR3 has 16 residues. The DNA of the CDR3 is TGTGCCAGCAGCTTTTTACCTTCGACTCGGACCTACGAGCAGTACTTC. This sequence encodes CASSFLPSTRTYEQYF.

This clone has only one observation. V gene TRBV6-1 combines with J gene TRBJ1-1; D is possibly TRBD1 (5 bases). Looked up from germline, CDR1 is MNHNS and CDR2 is SASEGT. V was clipped by 3 bases and J by 1 base, with 12 bases between them. The CDR3 covers 15 residues. The CDR3 coding sequence is TGTGCCAGCAGTGATAGGGGCAGGCCGAACACTGAAGCTTTCTTT. Amino acids: CASSDRGRPNTEAFF.

The chain carries TRBV7-9 and TRBJ1-1, with 9 positions matching TRBD1. Germline V lookup: CDR1 SEHNR, CDR2 FQNEAQ (reference sequence). The CDR3 extends over 16 amino acids. Germline trimming cut 4 bases from V and 1 base from J; bases unmatched to any gene: 7. The CDR3 sequence: CASSSTVTGGNTEAFF. The CDR3 DNA follows: TGTGCCAGCAGCTCAACCGTGACAGGGGGGAACACTGAAGCTTTCTTT.

This clone was observed a few times. This chain joins TRBV2 and TRBJ1-1; D gene ambiguous. V was cut by 7 bases and J by 8 bases, with 8 bases left in between. CDR1 is SNHLY, CDR2 FYNNEI, per germline. CDR3 length equals 10 residues. The DNA of the CDR3 is TGTGCCAGCATAGAGAAAGAAGCTTTCTTT. It translates to CASIEKEAFF. Full variable domain (outside the CDR3, taken from reference TRBV2 and TRBJ1-1): EPEVTQTPSHQVTQMGQEVILRCVPISNHLYFYWYRQILGQKVEFLVSFYNNEISEKSEIFDDQFSVERPDGSNFTLKIRSTKLEDSAMYFCASIEKEAFFGQGTRLTVV.

This chain links TRBV19 with TRBJ1-3; 7 nucleotides align to TRBD1. CDR1 and CDR2 from the germline V gene are LNHDA and SQIVND (reference sequence). The CDR3 runs 18 residues. After removal of 3 bases from V and 0 bases from J, the junction contained 11 bases not matched to a gene. The CDR3 sequence is CASSIPADRSNSGNTIYF. CDR3 DNA: TGTGCCAGTAGTATCCCCGCGGACAGGAGCAACTCTGGAAACACCATATATTTT. The whole variable domain, filled in from reference TRBV19 and TRBJ1-3, reads DGGITQSPKYLFRKEGQNVTLSCEQNLNHDAMYWYRQDPGQGLRLIYYSQIVNDFQKGDIAEGYSVSREKKESFPLTVTSAQKNPTAFYLCASSIPADRSNSGNTIYFGEGSWLTVV.

The rearrangement links TRBV7-6 to TRBJ2-7, with D perhaps TRBD1 (5 bases). The CDR3 spans 14 residues. V was cut by 2 bases and J by 3 bases, with 11 bases left in between. The V gene's germline CDR1 is SGHVS and CDR2 FNYEAQ. In DNA, the CDR3 is TGTGCCAGCAGCTTATCAGGGTCTCGCTACGAGCAGTACTTC. As protein: CASSLSGSRYEQYF.

The CDR3 protein is CASRSLDRGQTEAFF. For the CDR3, the DNA is TGTGCCAGCAGATCCTTGGACAGGGGCCAAACTGAAGCTTTCTTT. This sequence joins TRBV6-1 and TRBJ1-1; 9 bases match TRBD1. The CDR3 runs 15 residues. Germline CDR1 and CDR2: MNHNS and SASEGT. J lost 5 bases, V lost 6 bases, and 10 bases had no gene match.

This clone came up once. The rearrangement links TRBV28 to TRBJ2-7; TRBD1 aligns across 7 bases. V gave up 3 bases and J gave up 3 bases; unmatched junction bases: 11. CDR3 length: 16 amino acids. Germline assignment: CDR1 MDHEN and CDR2 SYDVKM. CDR3 bases: TGTGCCAGCAGTTTGTTGTCCCGGGACAGACTCTACGAGCAGTACTTC. Amino acids: CASSLLSRDRLYEQYF.

The chain uses TRBV30 and TRBJ1-6; D remains ambiguous. The CDR3 spans 13 residues. Germline-derived CDR1 and CDR2 are GTSNPN and SVGIG (reference sequence). V was clipped by 3 bases and J by 14 bases, with 17 bases between them. CDR3 nucleotide sequence: TGTGCCTGGAGCCTGGGCGGGCGAGGGACCCTCCACTTT. Its protein product is CAWSLGGRGTLHF.

V is TRBV6-6 and J is TRBJ1-4; no firm D call. The CDR3 totals 14 residues. Trimming pared 6 bases from V and 0 bases from J, leaving 8 bases between. Germline CDR1 is MNHNY and CDR2 is SVGAGI (reference sequence). Here the CDR3 reads CASRAETTNEKLFF. The CDR3 DNA sequence: TGTGCCAGCAGGGCAGAAACAACTAATGAAAAACTGTTTTTT.

This clone has a handful of counts. The chain couples TRBV7-3 to TRBJ2-1, with TRBD2 matching over 9 bases. This CDR3 is 14 amino acids long. V shed 5 bases, J shed 1 base, and the junction held 0 bases outside the gene matches. Germline V gene lookup returns CDR1 SGHTA and CDR2 FQGTGA. This chain's CDR3 is CASSLAGSYNEQFF. CDR3 bases: TGTGCCAGCAGCCTAGCGGGATCCTACAATGAGCAGTTCTTC.

The J gene is TRBJ2-5, the V gene TRBV6-6, with D tentatively TRBD1 (6 bases). The CDR3 is 14 residues long. CDR1 is MNHNY and CDR2 is SVGAGI in the germline V gene (reference sequence). V was trimmed by 6 bases and J by 3 bases, leaving 14 bases between them. CDR3 nucleotides: TGTGCCAGCAGGTCGCCGCCAGGGGAAGAGACCCAGTACTTC. It yields the protein CASRSPPGEETQYF.

CDR3: CASRFRAGLNTDTQYF. The CDR3 nucleotides read TGTGCCAGCAGATTTCGAGCGGGACTTAACACAGATACGCAGTATTTT. This chain links TRBV27 with TRBJ2-3, with 7 bases fitting TRBD2. CDR3 length: 16 amino acids. The V gene's germline CDR1 is MNHEY and CDR2 SMNVEV (reference sequence). V shed 6 bases, J shed 2 bases, and the junction held 11 bases outside the gene matches.

This rearrangement joins TRBV6-1 to TRBJ2-1, with a weak D call TRBD2 (5 bases). CDR3 size: 15 residues. Germline V gives CDR1 MNHNS, CDR2 SASEGT. Trimming pared 0 bases from V and 0 bases from J, leaving 6 bases between. The CDR3 DNA is TGTGCCAGCAGTGAAGCGCTAGCCTCCTACAATGAGCAGTTCTTC. Its translation: CASSEALASYNEQFF.

This rearrangement joins TRBV27 to TRBJ1-2; 7 positions match TRBD1. Unmatched junction bases numbered 2, after V lost 6 bases and J lost 4 bases. Germline V lookup: CDR1 MNHEY, CDR2 SMNVEV (reference sequence). The CDR3 contains 12 residues. Here the CDR3 DNA reads TGTGCCAGCAGAGACAGGGTCTATGGCTACACCTTC. Encoded protein: CASRDRVYGYTF.

V usage is TRBV18 and J usage is TRBJ2-5; D is ambiguous. Germline V gene sequence: CDR1 KGHSH, CDR2 LQKENI. CDR3 size: 13 residues. Deletions cut 0 bases from V and 7 bases from J, with 9 bases between. This CDR3 is CASSPPTGGTQYF. The CDR3 coding sequence is TGTGCCAGCTCACCACCGACTGGTGGGACCCAGTACTTC.

As concerns this clone: The same CDR3 also results from other DNA sequences found in this sample. The chain joins TRBV30 to TRBJ1-5; D not resolved. The CDR3 totals 13 residues. Germline CDR1 reads GTSNPN; CDR2 reads SVGIG (reference sequence). V lost 2 bases, J lost 2 bases, and 7 bases lay in between. In DNA form, the CDR3 reads TGTGCCTGGAGTTCCGGGGGCAATCAGCCCCAGCATTTT. This codes for CAWSSGGNQPQHF.

There are a few counts of this clone. CDR3 amino acids: CASSTGLAGASRPFEQYF. DNA for the CDR3: TGTGCCAGCAGTACAGGACTAGCGGGAGCCTCTCGCCCCTTCGAGCAGTACTTC. V is TRBV2 and J is TRBJ2-7; 13 nucleotides line up with TRBD2. The V and J ends lost 5 bases and 6 bases, in that order; junction bases with no gene match: 16. Germline V gene sequence: CDR1 SNHLY, CDR2 FYNNEI. The CDR3 consists of 18 residues.

This clone showed up just once. V and J are TRBV2 and TRBJ2-7; D is perhaps TRBD1 (6 bases). This CDR3 spans 14 amino acids. The V and J ends lost 4 bases and 3 bases respectively, with 13 bases between them. Germline V gene lookup returns CDR1 SNHLY and CDR2 FYNNEI. The CDR3 sequence is CASSVQGVRYEQYF. The CDR3 bases are TGTGCCAGCAGTGTACAGGGTGTACGCTACGAGCAGTACTTC.

The chain links TRBV19 to TRBJ2-1; 10 bases agree with TRBD1. The germline V gene has CDR1 LNHDA and CDR2 SQIVND (reference sequence). The CDR3 loop spans 17 amino acids. V shed 11 bases and J 6 bases; nucleotides not matched to a gene: 19. The CDR3, as DNA: TGTGCCCCCTCCAGGCCGTTTGGGGACAGGGGCAGCAATGAGCAGTTCTTC. It encodes CAPSRPFGDRGSNEQFF.

The CDR3, as DNA: TGTGCCAGCAGCTTAGCGCAGGGCACAGATACGCAGTATTTT. Protein sequence: CASSLAQGTDTQYF. This sequence joins TRBV7-9 and TRBJ2-3; D is undetermined. In germline, CDR1 is SEHNR, CDR2 FQNEAQ (reference sequence). The CDR3 has 14 amino acids. Trimming left V 0 bases short and J 1 base short, with 5 bases between. Full variable domain (rest looked up from reference TRBV7-9 and TRBJ2-3): DTGVSQNPRHKITKRGQNVTFRCDPISEHNRLYWYRQTLGQGPEFLTYFQNEAQLEKSRLLSDRFSAERPKGSFSTLEIQRTEQGDSAMYLCASSLAQGTDTQYFGPGTRLTVL.

V and J are TRBV27 and TRBJ2-7; TRBD1 aligns across 8 bases. The germline V gene has CDR1 MNHEY and CDR2 SMNVEV (reference sequence). The CDR3 consists of 13 residues. V gave up 6 bases and J gave up 6 bases; unmatched junction bases: 7. Written as DNA, the CDR3 is TGTGCCAGCAGCGGGACAGGAAAAATCGAGCAGTACTTC. This codes for CASSGTGKIEQYF.

This chain connects TRBV4-3 to TRBJ2-1; D is perhaps TRBD2 (6 bases). Germline CDR1 reads LGHNA; CDR2 reads YSLEER. Trimming pared 1 base from V and 15 bases from J, leaving 16 bases between. This CDR3 contains 13 residues. The DNA for the CDR3 is TGCGCCAGCAGCCAAGGGGTCAGCGGGTTTGTGTTCTTC. Its protein product is CASSQGVSGFVFF.

The chain links TRBV7-2 to TRBJ2-1, with D possibly being TRBD2 (6 bases). This CDR3 region has 16 residues. V dropped 1 base and J dropped 0 bases, with 10 bases sitting between them. Germline V lookup: CDR1 SGHTA, CDR2 FQGNSA. The CDR3 region is CASSLDVTSSYNEQFF. The CDR3 bases are TGTGCCAGCAGCTTAGATGTGACTAGCTCCTACAATGAGCAGTTCTTC.

The gene calls are TRBV4-2 and TRBJ2-7, with D maybe TRBD1 (6 bases). Germline CDR1 is LGHNA and CDR2 is YNFKEQ. The CDR3 length is 14 residues. Trimming took 0 bases from V and 3 from J, leaving 9 bases between them. This CDR3 is CASSQDDRSYEQYF. DNA for the CDR3: TGTGCCAGCAGCCAAGATGACAGGAGCTACGAGCAGTACTTC.

This clone was seen just once. J is TRBJ2-7 and V is TRBV5-1, with TRBD1 matching 10 bases. Germline values: CDR1 SGHRS, CDR2 YFSETQ. This CDR3 is 14 amino acids long. V lost 4 bases, J lost 3 bases, and 4 bases stayed unmatched. CDR3 DNA: TGCGCCAGCAGCGCAAGGACAGGGGGCTACGAGCAGTACTTC. It is translated as CASSARTGGYEQYF.